The 24 T cell receptor beta chains below come from one sample, sequenced in a study of cytomegalovirus exposure and HLA in healthy donors. The study ran its PCR with 60 Vbeta and 13 Jbeta primers. TCRdb's copy holds only in-frame clones and misses some; the assay was immunoSEQ multiplex PCR. The repertoire shows under 200,000 clones; the top ten hold 6.5%. What was sequenced was PBMCs. These receptors all come from a young man in good health and CMV-seronegative.

The chain employs TRBV5-4 and TRBJ2-5; 7 bases map to TRBD1. The DNA end lines up better with TRBJ2-7; the J call may be wrong. The CDR3 length is 16 residues. Germline values: CDR1 SGHNT, CDR2 YYREEE (reference sequence). The CDR3 sequence is CASSLGAGTAAYEQYF. CDR3 DNA sequence: TGTGCCAGCAGCTTGGGGGCCGGGACAGCCGCCTACGAGCAGTACTTC.

The V gene is TRBV5-1, the J gene TRBJ2-3; D perhaps matches TRBD2 (6 bases). The CDR3 spans 15 residues. V dropped 1 base and J dropped 2 bases, with 11 bases sitting between them. Per the germline V gene, CDR1 is SGHRS and CDR2 is YFSETQ. This CDR3 reads CASSLSRDSTDTQYF. The DNA of the CDR3 is TGCGCCAGCAGCTTGTCGCGGGACTCCACAGATACGCAGTATTTT.

V usage is TRBV6-5 and J usage is TRBJ2-1; TRBD1 matches 10 bases. This CDR3 is built from 14 residues. CDR1 is MNHEY, CDR2 SVGAGI, per germline. J lost 7 bases, V lost 6 bases, and 6 bases had no gene match. This chain's CDR3 is CASRPGQGYNEQFF. Written as DNA, the CDR3 is TGTGCCAGCAGACCGGGACAGGGGTATAATGAGCAGTTCTTC.

This CDR3 reads CASSLVAGGGTGELFF. The DNA for the CDR3 is TGTGCCAGCAGCTTAGTGGCGGGAGGTGGGACCGGGGAGCTGTTTTTT. The rearrangement links TRBV7-6 to TRBJ2-2, with 8 bases fitting TRBD2. V was pared by 1 base and J by 5 bases, with 6 bases of the junction left unmatched. The CDR3 runs 16 residues. Looked up from germline, CDR1 is SGHVS and CDR2 is FNYEAQ.

V is TRBV6-5 and J is TRBJ2-1; 7 bases align to TRBD2. Germline CDR1 and CDR2: MNHEY and SVGAGI. The CDR3 is 16 amino acids. Trimming took 0 bases from V and 10 from J; bases not matched to a gene: 12. The CDR3 DNA reads as TGTGCCAGCAGTTACTCGGCTAGCGGACCCAGTCTAGAGCAGTTCTTC. Translation gives CASSYSASGPSLEQFF.

This chain links TRBV16 with TRBJ1-5, with a tentative D call TRBD1 (5 bases). The germline gives CDR1 KGHSY, CDR2 FQNENV. V was pared by 2 bases and J by 6 bases, with 8 bases between. CDR3 size: 13 residues. This CDR3 reads CASSQPGGQPQHF. The CDR3 DNA follows: TGTGCCAGCAGCCAACCCGGGGGTCAGCCCCAGCATTTT. The variable domain in full, completed from reference TRBV16 and TRBJ1-5, reads GEEVAQTPKHLVRGEGQKAKLYCAPIKGHSYVFWYQQVLKNEFKFLISFQNENVFDETGMPKERFSAKCLPNSPCSLEIQATKLEDSAVYFCASSQPGGQPQHFGDGTRLSIL.

The chain carries TRBV6-6 and TRBJ2-1; TRBD2 might be the D (5 bases). Trimming stripped 6 bases from V and 3 bases from J, with 15 bases between. This CDR3 has 15 residues. Per the germline V gene, CDR1 is MNHNY and CDR2 is SVGAGI (reference sequence). CDR3 DNA: TGTGCCAGCAGCCGCACCGTGGAGGACTACAATGAGCAGTTCTTC. As protein: CASSRTVEDYNEQFF.

The chain joins TRBV4-3 to TRBJ1-2; TRBD1 agrees at 8 bases. Germline V lookup: CDR1 LGHNA, CDR2 YSLEER. CDR3 length equals 19 residues. After removal of 0 bases from V and 3 bases from J, the junction contained 15 bases not matched to a gene. The DNA of the CDR3 is TGCGCCAGCAGCCAAGATGTCTTCACAGGGGGAGAAGGGGACTATGGCTACACCTTC. Its translation: CASSQDVFTGGEGDYGYTF.

This chain uses TRBV5-1 with TRBJ2-3; 12 nucleotides align to TRBD2. From germline, CDR1 is SGHRS and CDR2 YFSETQ. The CDR3 runs 16 residues. The V gene end was trimmed by 0 bases and the J gene end by 6 bases; junction bases not matched to a gene: 5. Here the CDR3 DNA reads TGCGCCAGCAGCTTGGCTCCTAGCGGGGGGGCGGATACGCAGTATTTT. This codes for CASSLAPSGGADTQYF.

The genes are TRBV13 and TRBJ1-1, with no clear D. CDR3 size: 14 residues. V lost 2 bases to trimming and J lost 4 bases, with 11 bases between them. Per germline, CDR1 PRHDT and CDR2 FYEKMQ (reference sequence). CDR3 coding DNA: TGTGCCAGCAGCTTACAGCCGTCGGGCACTGAAGCTTTCTTT. Translating it yields CASSLQPSGTEAFF.

This chain joins TRBV9 and TRBJ2-5; TRBD2 might be the D (6 bases). This CDR3 is 15 amino acids long. Germline V gives CDR1 SGDLS, CDR2 YYNGEE. V was pared by 0 bases and J by 2 bases, with 11 bases between. CDR3 sequence reads: CASSVDGGVQETQYF. The DNA for the CDR3 is TGTGCCAGCAGCGTAGATGGAGGGGTACAAGAGACCCAGTACTTC.

This sequence joins TRBV29-1 and TRBJ2-7, with D perhaps matching TRBD2 (6 bases). CDR1 is SQVTM and CDR2 is ANQGSEA in the germline V gene. The CDR3 is 13 residues long. V gave up 3 bases and J gave up 0 bases, with 9 bases separating them. The CDR3 here is CSVERRGSYEQYF. In nucleotides, the CDR3 is TGCAGCGTTGAGAGGCGGGGCTCCTACGAGCAGTACTTC.

J is TRBJ1-2 and V is TRBV30; 7 bases match TRBD1. The V segment lost 5 bases and the J segment 5 bases; nucleotides outside the gene matches: 14. This CDR3 region has 15 residues. Per germline, CDR1 GTSNPN and CDR2 SVGIG (reference sequence). The CDR3 loop reads CAWGAVDRVWYGYTF. In DNA, the CDR3 is TGTGCCTGGGGGGCCGTTGACAGGGTTTGGTATGGCTACACCTTC.

This chain links TRBV7-2 with TRBJ1-2; no definite D call. Per germline, CDR1 SGHTA and CDR2 FQGNSA. This CDR3 has 16 residues. Trimming stripped 1 base from V and 2 bases from J, with 14 bases between. The DNA for the CDR3 is TGTGCCAGCAGCTTAGGTTCACCTAAGTGGAACTATGGCTACACCTTC. This encodes CASSLGSPKWNYGYTF.

This chain joins TRBV10-3 and TRBJ1-5; tentative D call: TRBD1 (5 bases). Trimming cost V 10 bases and J 4 bases, with 17 bases left between them. Germline lookup yields CDR1 ENHRY and CDR2 SYGVKD. The CDR3 is 14 residues long. The CDR3 DNA is TGTGCCACCCATCGTGCGGGGGTAAATCAGCCCCAGCATTTT. Protein product: CATHRAGVNQPQHF.

The rearrangement links TRBV4-3 to TRBJ2-7, with 7 bases that match TRBD1. CDR3 length: 15 residues. Unmatched junction bases numbered 7, after V lost 4 bases and J lost 1 base. Germline-derived CDR1 and CDR2 are LGHNA and YSLEER. The CDR3 loop reads CASSPGTVGSYEQYF. The CDR3 nucleotides read TGCGCCAGCAGCCCCGGGACAGTCGGTTCCTACGAGCAGTACTTC.

J is TRBJ2-5 and V is TRBV30; 10 nucleotides align to TRBD1. The J call could be wrong; TRBJ2-7 is a better fit for the DNA end. Germline CDR1 is GTSNPN and CDR2 is SVGIG (reference sequence). The CDR3 extends over 14 amino acids. The CDR3 is CAWSGTGGWYEQYF. The DNA for the CDR3 is TGTGCCTGGAGTGGGACAGGGGGGTGGTACGAGCAGTACTTC.

The V gene is TRBV4-3, the J gene TRBJ1-1; unclear D gene. Germline V CDR1 and CDR2: LGHNA, YSLEER. This CDR3 spans 17 amino acids. Trimming took off 0 bases at V and 2 bases at J, with 16 bases between the two ends. CDR3 in amino acids: CASSQDPPGNLNTEAFF. The CDR3 bases are TGCGCCAGCAGCCAAGATCCGCCGGGGAACCTTAACACTGAAGCTTTCTTT.

The chain couples TRBV10-2 to TRBJ1-1, with D hard to call. The germline V gene has CDR1 WSHSY and CDR2 SAAADI. Trimming shortened V by 0 bases and J by 4 bases, and 15 bases separated the two germline ends. The CDR3 totals 16 residues. The DNA of the CDR3 is TGCGCCAGCAGTGAGTCGCCTTGGCAGGCACCCACTGAAGCTTTCTTT. Its protein is CASSESPWQAPTEAFF.

The V and J genes are TRBV7-8 and TRBJ1-5, with D hard to call. The V end lost 1 base, the J end lost 6 bases, and 13 bases lay between the germline ends. Germline V gene lookup returns CDR1 SGHVS and CDR2 FQNEAQ. The CDR3 spans 15 residues. Here the CDR3 reads CASSLETPLGQPQHF. The CDR3 bases are TGTGCCAGCAGCTTAGAGACTCCTTTGGGTCAGCCCCAGCATTTT.

The rearrangement uses TRBV7-6 and TRBJ2-2, with 9 bases fitting TRBD2. V dropped 6 bases and J dropped 4; count of bases not matched to a gene: 9. This CDR3 comprises 16 residues. Germline assignment: CDR1 SGHVS and CDR2 FNYEAQ. The chain's CDR3 is CASSLGREGLTGELFF. The CDR3 coding sequence is TGTGCCAGCAGTCTAGGGCGGGAGGGCCTCACCGGGGAGCTGTTTTTT.

The rearrangement uses TRBV5-1 and TRBJ2-7; a weak D match, TRBD1 (5 bases). Germline V gene data show CDR1 as SGHRS and CDR2 as YFSETQ. There are 14 residues in the CDR3. V shed 4 bases and J shed 4 bases, with 15 bases lying between them. For the CDR3, the DNA is TGCGCCAGCAGCGTGGAAGTTGACAGATACGAGCAGTACTTC. Translating gives CASSVEVDRYEQYF.

The CDR3 nucleotides are TGTGCCAGCAGTTTAACGCGGGACAACTATGGCTACACCTTC. It codes for CASSLTRDNYGYTF. The V call is TRBV27, the J call TRBJ1-2; tentatively, D is TRBD1 (5 bases). Germline loops: CDR1 MNHEY, CDR2 SMNVEV (reference sequence). With 2 bases removed from V and 2 bases from J, the gap between germline ends came to 9 bases. The length of the CDR3 is 14 residues.

The chain is built from TRBV30 and TRBJ1-2, with D possibly TRBD1 on 6 matching bases. There are 15 residues in the CDR3. Germline-derived CDR1 and CDR2 are GTSNPN and SVGIG (reference sequence). With 0 bases removed from V and 2 bases from J, the gap between germline ends came to 13 bases. This chain's CDR3 is CAWSVQGGANYGYTF. The CDR3, as DNA: TGTGCCTGGAGTGTACAGGGTGGAGCAAACTATGGCTACACCTTC. The full variable domain, in which reference TRBV30 and TRBJ1-2 provide the parts outside the CDR3, is SQTIHQWPATLVQPVGSPLSLECTVEGTSNPNLYWYRQAAGRGLQLLFYSVGIGQISSEVPQNLSASRPQDRQFILSSKKLLLSDSGFYLCAWSVQGGANYGYTFGSGTRLTVV.